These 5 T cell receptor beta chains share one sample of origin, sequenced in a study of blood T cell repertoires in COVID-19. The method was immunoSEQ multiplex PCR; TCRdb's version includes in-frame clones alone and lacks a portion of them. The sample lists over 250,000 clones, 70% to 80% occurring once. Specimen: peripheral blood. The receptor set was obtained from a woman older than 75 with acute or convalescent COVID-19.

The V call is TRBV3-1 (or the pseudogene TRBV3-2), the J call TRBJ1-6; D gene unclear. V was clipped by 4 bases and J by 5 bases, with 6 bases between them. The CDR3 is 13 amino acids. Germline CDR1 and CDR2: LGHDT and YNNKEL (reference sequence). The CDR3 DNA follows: TGTGCCAGCAGCCTCCTTAATAATTCACCCCTCCACTTT. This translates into CASSLLNNSPLHF.

Here the CDR3 reads CASSGGGQEGYTF. CDR3 bases: TGTGCCAGCAGTGGGGGAGGCCAGGAGGGCTACACCTTC. The chain employs TRBV2 and TRBJ1-2; the D is unclear. Trimming stripped 4 bases from V and 8 bases from J, with 14 bases between. This CDR3 contains 13 residues. CDR1 and CDR2 from the germline V gene are SNHLY and FYNNEI.

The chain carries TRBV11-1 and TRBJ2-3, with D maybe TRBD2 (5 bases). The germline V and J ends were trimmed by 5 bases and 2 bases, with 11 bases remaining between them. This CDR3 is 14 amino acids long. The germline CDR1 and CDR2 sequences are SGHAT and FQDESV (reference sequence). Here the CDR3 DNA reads TGTGCCAGCAGCCAAGGCGGGTCCACAGATACGCAGTATTTT. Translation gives CASSQGGSTDTQYF.

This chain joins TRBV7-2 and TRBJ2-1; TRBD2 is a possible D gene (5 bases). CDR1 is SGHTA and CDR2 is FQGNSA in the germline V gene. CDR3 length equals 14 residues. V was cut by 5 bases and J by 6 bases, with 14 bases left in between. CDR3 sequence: CASSISAFGNEQFF. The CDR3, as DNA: TGTGCCAGCAGCATTAGCGCTTTTGGCAATGAGCAGTTCTTC.

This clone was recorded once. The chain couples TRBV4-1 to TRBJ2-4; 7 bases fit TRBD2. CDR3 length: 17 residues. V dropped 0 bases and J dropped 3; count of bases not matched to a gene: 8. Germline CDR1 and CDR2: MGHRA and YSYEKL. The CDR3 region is CASSQDLSSGNKNIQYF. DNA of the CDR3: TGCGCCAGCAGCCAAGATCTGTCTAGCGGTAACAAAAACATTCAGTACTTC.